What follows describes a single TCR beta chain. Antigen: not known. It is likely a read error: a sequence one base away is far more abundant. The data were taken from a study of prognosis after radiotherapy for stage I lung cancer. It was by two-round multiplex PCR that TCR beta CDR3 was amplified from genomic DNA. Gene-specific TRBV and TRBJ primers were used in PCR round one. TCRdb itself ran the multiplex PCR reads through MiXCR, one entry per CDR3 protein. The sample lists some 19,000 distinct CDR3 sequences; about 46% were seen once. Blood, 5.5 to 6 milliliters, was collected at each of two time points. Findings of the study overall: Patients developing distant metastases showed lower Shannon entropy after stereotactic body radiation therapy.

Germline V gene sequence: CDR1 DFQATT, CDR2 SNEGSKA (reference sequence). CDR3 length equals 13 residues. V shed 5 bases, J shed 13 bases, and the junction held 14 bases outside the gene matches. This sequence joins TRBV20-1 and TRBJ2-1, with 7 bases that match TRBD1. The source was PBMCs, collected before or after stereotactic body radiation therapy (not recorded which). The sequence was collected from a donor at least 50 years old with non-small cell lung cancer. The CDR3 region has the DNA TGCAGTGCTGGGGGACAGAACCAAGAGACCCAGTTCTTC. Protein product: CSAGGQNQETQFF.